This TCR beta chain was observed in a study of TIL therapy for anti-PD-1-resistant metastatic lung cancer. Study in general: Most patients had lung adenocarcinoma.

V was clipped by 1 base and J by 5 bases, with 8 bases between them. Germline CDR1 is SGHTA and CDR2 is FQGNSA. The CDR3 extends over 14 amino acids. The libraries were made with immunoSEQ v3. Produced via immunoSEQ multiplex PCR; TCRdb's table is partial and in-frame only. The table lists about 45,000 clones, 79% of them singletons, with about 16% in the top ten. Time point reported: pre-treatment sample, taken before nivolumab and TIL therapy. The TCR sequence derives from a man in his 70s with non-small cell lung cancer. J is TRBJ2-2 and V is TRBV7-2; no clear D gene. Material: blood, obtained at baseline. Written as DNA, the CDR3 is TGTGCCAGCAGCTTAGTTAGTAGTACCGGGGAGCTGTTTTTT. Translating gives CASSLVSSTGELFF.